What follows is one T cell receptor beta chain and its context. Its antigen is not known. Peripheral blood came from all dose cohorts at three timepoints. This sample is drawn from a study of OX40 agonist ivuxolimab in advanced cancers. At the level of the study: Partial responses were achieved by three patients, of whom one had hepatocellular carcinoma and two had cutaneous melanoma.

Trimming pared 1 base from V and 6 bases from J, leaving 3 bases between. The CDR3 extends over 10 amino acids. Germline V gene data show CDR1 as SQVTM and CDR2 as ANQGSEA. This table comes from immunoSEQ multiplex PCR, and its TCRdb copy is limited to in-frame clones, with some not included. Of about 94,000 clones in the sample, about 90% were seen once. Study outcomes and limitations: CD8+ T cells showed, on average, more clonal expansion than CD4+ cells.

The chain couples TRBV29-1 to TRBJ1-2; D is unclear. The clonotype comes from an adult with an advanced solid tumor such as melanoma, head and neck, liver or kidney cancer. Specimen: CD4+ or CD8+ T cells sorted from blood, collected in a trial of the OX40 agonist ivuxolimab. CDR3 bases: TGCAGCGTTGAAGCGGATGGCTACACCTTC. Its protein product is CSVEADGYTF.